A selection of T cell receptor beta chains follows, all from one sample in a study of blood T cell repertoires in COVID-19. Produced via immunoSEQ multiplex PCR; TCRdb's table is partial and in-frame only. The sample contains 110,000 or so clones, about 90% of which appear only once. Sample: peripheral blood. These receptors originate from a human donor in a cohort sampled during active COVID-19. Both conserved end residues are trimmed from each CDR3. Fields, in order: V gene, J gene, CDR3 protein.

TRBV24-1	TRBJ2-7	ATSPGADTLAYEQY
TRBV7-9	TRBJ1-1	ASSLAIQTAEAF
TRBV3-1/TRBV3-2	TRBJ1-1	ASSPGQGLVNTEAF
TRBV29-1	TRBJ2-7	SVERGYGAGEQY
TRBV9	TRBJ2-7	ASSLTDTREQY
TRBV19	TRBJ2-1	ASSRPGRGKQF
TRBV3-1/TRBV3-2	TRBJ1-2	ASSRNQGGGYT
TRBV12-3/TRBV12-4	TRBJ1-2	ASTPRGYGYT
TRBV27	TRBJ2-3	ASRRAQGSSTDTQY
TRBV5-1	TRBJ1-3	ASSSDTNSGNTIY
TRBV3-1/TRBV3-2	TRBJ2-7	ASSQGWAGTGGYEQY
TRBV5-4	TRBJ2-2	ASRASGRGTGELF
TRBV6-5	TRBJ1-5	ASKPQGRVNQPQH
TRBV5-5	TRBJ2-2	ASSLDLRSGSAGELF
TRBV2	TRBJ1-6	ASRPDRSSPLH
TRBV7-9	TRBJ2-3	ASSLLLRVASTDTQY
TRBV19	TRBJ2-7	ASSLSRAYEQY
TRBV4-1	TRBJ2-3	ASSPSGGPYSTDTQY
TRBV9	TRBJ1-6	ASSVRQAGNSPLH
TRBV5-6	TRBJ2-6	ASNHRPGANVLT
TRBV6-1	TRBJ2-5	ASSEGYRGRPQETQY